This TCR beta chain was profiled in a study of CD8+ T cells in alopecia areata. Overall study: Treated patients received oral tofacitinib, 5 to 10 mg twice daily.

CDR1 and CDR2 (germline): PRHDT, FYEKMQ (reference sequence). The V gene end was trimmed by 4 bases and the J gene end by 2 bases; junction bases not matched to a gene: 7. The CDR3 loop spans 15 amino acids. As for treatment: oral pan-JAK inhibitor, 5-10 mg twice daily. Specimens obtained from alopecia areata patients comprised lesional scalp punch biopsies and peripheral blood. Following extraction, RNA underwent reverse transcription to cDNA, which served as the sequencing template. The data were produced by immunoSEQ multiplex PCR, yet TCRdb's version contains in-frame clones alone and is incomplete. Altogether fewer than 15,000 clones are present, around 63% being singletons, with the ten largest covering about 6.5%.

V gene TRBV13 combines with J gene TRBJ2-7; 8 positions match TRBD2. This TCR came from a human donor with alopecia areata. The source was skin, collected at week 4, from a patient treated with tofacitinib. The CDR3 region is CASSSPGTSAYEQYF. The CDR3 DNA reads TGTGCCAGCAGCTCCCCCGGGACTAGTGCCTACGAGCAGTACTTC.